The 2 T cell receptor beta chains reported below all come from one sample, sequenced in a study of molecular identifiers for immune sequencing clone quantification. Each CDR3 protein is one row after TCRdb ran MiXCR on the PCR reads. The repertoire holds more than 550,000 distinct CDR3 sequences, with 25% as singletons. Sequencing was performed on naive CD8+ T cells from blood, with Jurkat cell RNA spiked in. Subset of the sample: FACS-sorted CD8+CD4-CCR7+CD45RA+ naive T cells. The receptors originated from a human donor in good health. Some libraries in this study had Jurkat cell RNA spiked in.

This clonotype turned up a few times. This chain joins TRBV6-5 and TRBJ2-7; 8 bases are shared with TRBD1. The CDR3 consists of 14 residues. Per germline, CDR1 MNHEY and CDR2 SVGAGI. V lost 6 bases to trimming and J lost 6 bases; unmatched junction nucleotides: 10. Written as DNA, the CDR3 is TGTGCCAGCAGCGAAGGGACAGGTGTGTGCGAGCAGTACTTC. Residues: CASSEGTGVCEQYF.

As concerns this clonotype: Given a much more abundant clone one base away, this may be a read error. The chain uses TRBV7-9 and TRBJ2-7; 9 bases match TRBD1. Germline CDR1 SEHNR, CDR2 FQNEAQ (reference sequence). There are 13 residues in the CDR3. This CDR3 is CASSIAGTGEQYF. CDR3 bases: TGTGCCAGCAGCATAGCCGGGACAGGGGAGCAGTACTTC.